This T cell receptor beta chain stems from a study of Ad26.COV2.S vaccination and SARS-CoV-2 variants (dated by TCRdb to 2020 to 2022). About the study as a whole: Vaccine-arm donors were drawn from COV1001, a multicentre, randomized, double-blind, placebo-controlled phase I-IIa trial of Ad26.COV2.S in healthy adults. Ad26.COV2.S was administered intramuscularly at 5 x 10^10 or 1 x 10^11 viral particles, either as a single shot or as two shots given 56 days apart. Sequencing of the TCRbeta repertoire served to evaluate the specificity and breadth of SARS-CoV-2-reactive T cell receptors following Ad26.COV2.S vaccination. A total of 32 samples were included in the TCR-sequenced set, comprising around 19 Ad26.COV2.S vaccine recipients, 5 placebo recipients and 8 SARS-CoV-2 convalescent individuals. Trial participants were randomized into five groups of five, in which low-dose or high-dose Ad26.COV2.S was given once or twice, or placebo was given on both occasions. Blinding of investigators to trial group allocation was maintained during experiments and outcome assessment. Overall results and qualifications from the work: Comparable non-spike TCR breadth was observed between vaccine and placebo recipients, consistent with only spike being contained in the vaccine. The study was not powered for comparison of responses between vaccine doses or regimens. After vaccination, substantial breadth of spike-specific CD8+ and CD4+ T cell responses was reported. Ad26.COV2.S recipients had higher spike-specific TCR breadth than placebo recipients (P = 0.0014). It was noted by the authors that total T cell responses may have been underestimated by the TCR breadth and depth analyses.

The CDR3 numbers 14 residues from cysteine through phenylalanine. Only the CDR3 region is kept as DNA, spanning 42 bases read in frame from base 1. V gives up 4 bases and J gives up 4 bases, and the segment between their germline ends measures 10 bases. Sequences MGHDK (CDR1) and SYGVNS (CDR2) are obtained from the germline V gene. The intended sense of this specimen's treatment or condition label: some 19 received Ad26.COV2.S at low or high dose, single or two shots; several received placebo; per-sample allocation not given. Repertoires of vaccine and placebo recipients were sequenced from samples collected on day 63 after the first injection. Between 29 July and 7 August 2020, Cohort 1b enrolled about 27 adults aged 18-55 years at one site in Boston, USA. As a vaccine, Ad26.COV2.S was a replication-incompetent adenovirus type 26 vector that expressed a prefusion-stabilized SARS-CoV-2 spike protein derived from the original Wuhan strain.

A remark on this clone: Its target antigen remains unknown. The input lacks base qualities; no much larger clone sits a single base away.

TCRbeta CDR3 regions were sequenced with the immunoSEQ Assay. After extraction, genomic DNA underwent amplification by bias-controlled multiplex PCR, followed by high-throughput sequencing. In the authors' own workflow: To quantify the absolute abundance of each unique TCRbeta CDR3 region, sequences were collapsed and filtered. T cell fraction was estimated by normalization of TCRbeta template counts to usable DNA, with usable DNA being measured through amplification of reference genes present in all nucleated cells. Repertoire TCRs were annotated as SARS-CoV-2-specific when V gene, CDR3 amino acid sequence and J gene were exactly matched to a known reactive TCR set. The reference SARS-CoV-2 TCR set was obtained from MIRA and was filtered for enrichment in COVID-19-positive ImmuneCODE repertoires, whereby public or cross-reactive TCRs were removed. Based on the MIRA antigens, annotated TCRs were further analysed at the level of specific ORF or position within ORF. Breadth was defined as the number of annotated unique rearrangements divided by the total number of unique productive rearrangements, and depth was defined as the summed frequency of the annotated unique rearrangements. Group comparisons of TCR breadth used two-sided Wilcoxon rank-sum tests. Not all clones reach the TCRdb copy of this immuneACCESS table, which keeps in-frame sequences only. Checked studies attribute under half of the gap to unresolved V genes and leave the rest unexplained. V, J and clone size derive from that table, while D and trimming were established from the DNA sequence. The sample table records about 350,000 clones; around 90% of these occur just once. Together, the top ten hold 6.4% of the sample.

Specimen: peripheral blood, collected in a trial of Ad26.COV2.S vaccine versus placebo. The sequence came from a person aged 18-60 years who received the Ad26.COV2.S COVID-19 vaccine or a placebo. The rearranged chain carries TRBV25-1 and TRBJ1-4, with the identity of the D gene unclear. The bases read TGTGCCAGCAGTGTCGAAGGGAATAATGAAAAACTGTTTTTT. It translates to CASSVEGNNEKLFF.